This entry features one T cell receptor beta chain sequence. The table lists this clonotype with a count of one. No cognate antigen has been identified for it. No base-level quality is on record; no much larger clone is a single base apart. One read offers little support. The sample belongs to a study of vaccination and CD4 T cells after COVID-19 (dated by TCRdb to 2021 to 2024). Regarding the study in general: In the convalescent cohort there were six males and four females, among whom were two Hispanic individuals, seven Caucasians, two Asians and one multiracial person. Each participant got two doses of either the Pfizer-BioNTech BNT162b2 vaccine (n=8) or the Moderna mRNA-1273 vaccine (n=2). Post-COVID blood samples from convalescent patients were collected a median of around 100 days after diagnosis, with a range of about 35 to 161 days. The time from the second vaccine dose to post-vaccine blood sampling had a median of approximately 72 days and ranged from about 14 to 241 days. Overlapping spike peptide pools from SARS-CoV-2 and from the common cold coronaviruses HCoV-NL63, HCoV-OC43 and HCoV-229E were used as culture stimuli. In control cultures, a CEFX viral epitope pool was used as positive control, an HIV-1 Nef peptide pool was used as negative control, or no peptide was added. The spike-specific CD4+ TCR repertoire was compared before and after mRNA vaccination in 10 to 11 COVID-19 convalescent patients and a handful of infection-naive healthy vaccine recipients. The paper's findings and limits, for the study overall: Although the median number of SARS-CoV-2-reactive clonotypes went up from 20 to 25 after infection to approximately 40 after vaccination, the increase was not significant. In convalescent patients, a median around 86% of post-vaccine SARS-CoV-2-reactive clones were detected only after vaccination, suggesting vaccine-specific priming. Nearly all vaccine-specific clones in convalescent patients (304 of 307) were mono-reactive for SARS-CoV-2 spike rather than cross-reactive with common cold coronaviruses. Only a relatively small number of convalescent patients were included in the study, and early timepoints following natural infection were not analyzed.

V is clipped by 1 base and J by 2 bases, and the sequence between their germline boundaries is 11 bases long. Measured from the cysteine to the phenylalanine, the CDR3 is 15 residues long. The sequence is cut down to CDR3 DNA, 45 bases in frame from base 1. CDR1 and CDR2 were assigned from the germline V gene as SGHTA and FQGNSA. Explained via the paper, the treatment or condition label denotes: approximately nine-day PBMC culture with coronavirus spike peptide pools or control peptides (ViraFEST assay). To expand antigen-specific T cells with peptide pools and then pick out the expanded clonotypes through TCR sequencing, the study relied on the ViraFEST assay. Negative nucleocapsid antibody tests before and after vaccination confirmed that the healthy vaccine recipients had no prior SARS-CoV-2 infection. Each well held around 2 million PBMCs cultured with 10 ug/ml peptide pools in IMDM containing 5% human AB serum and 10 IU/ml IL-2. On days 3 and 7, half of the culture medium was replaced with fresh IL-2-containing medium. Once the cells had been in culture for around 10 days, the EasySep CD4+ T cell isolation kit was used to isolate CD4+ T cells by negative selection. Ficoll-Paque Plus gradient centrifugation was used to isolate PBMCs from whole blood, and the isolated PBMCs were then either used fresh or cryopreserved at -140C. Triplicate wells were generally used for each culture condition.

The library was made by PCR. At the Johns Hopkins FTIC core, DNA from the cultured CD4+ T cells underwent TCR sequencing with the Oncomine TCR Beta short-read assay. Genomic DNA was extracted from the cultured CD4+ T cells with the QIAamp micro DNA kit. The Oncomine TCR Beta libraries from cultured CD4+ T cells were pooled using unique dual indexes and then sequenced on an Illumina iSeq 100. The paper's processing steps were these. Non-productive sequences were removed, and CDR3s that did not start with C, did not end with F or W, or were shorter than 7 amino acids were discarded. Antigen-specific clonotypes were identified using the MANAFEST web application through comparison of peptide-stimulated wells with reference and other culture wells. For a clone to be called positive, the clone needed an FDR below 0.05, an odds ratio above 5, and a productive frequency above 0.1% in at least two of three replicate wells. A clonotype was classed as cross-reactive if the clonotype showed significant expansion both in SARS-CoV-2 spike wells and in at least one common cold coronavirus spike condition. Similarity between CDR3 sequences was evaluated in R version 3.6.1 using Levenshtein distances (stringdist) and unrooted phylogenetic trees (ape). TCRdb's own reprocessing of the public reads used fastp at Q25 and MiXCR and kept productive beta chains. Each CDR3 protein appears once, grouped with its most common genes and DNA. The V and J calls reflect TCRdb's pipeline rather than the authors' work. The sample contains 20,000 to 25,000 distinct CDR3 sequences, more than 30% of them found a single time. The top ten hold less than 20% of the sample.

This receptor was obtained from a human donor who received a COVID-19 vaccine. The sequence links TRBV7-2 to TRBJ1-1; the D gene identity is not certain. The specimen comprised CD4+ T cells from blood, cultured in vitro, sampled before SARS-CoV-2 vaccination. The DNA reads TGTGCCAGCAGCTTAGACCTGGGGATCAACACTGAAGCTTTCTTT. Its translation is CASSLDLGINTEAFF.